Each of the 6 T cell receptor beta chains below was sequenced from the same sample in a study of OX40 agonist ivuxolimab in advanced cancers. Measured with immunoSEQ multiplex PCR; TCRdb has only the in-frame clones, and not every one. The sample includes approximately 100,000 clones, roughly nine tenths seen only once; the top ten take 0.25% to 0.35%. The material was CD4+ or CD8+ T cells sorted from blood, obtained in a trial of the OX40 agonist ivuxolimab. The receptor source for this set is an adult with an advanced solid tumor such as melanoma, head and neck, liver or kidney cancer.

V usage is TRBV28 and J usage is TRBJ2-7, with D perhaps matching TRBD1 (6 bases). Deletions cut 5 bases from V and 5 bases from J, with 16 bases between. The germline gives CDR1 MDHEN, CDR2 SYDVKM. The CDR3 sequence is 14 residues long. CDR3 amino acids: CASSLQGRTDEQYF. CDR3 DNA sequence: TGTGCCAGCAGTCTCCAAGGGCGGACAGACGAGCAGTACTTC.

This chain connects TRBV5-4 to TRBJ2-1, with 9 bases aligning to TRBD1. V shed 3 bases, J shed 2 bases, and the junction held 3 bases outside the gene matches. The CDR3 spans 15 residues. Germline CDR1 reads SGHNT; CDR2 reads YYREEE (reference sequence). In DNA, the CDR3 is TGTGCCAGCAGCTGGGGGACAGGGACCTACAATGAGCAGTTCTTC. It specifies CASSWGTGTYNEQFF. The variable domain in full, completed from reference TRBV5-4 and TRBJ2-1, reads ETGVTQSPTHLIKTRGQQVTLRCSSQSGHNTVSWYQQALGQGPQFIFQYYREEENGRGNFPPRFSGLQFPNYSSELNVNALELDDSALYLCASSWGTGTYNEQFFGPGTRLTVL.

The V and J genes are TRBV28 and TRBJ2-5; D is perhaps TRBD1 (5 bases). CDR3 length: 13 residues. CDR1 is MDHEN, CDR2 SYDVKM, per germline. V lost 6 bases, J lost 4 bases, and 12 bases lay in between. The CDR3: CASRPTGRETQYF. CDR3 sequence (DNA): TGTGCCAGCAGGCCAACAGGACGAGAGACCCAGTACTTC. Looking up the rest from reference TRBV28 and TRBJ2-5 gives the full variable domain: DVKVTQSSRYLVKRTGEKVFLECVQDMDHENMFWYRQDPGLGLRLIYFSYDVKMKEKGDIPEGYSVSREKKERFSLILESASTNQTSMYLCASRPTGRETQYFGPGTRLLVL.

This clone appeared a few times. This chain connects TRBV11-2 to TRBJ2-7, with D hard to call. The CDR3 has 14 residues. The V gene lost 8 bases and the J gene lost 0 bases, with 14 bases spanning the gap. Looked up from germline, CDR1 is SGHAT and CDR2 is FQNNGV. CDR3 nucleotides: TGTGCCAGCTCCCCGACGACTCCCTCCTACGAGCAGTACTTC. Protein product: CASSPTTPSYEQYF.

In nucleotides, the CDR3 is TGTGCCAGCAGTGAAGGGGTTTGGGGCCCAAAGGAGACCCAGTACTTC. This codes for CASSEGVWGPKETQYF. J is TRBJ2-5 and V is TRBV6-1; perhaps TRBD1 as D (5 bases). Trimming cost V 1 base and J 5 bases, with 17 bases left between them. The CDR3 extends over 16 amino acids. The germline V gene has CDR1 MNHNS and CDR2 SASEGT.

DNA of the CDR3: TGTGCCAGCAGCTTCACCTCAGGGCAAGCCCAGTATTTT. This encodes CASSFTSGQAQYF. The V and J genes are TRBV7-9 and TRBJ2-3, with D possibly TRBD1 on 5 matching bases. The CDR3 is 13 amino acids. Germline CDR1 SEHNR, CDR2 FQNEAQ (reference sequence). V lost 3 bases and J lost 12, with 16 bases in between.